Here is one T cell receptor beta chain with its context. The antigen is not known. This clone may be a read error of a much larger clone one base away. The CDR3 contains 17 residues. Between the trimmed V and J ends, which lost 0 bases and 3 bases, there was a span of 14 bases. Germline assignment: CDR1 MGHRA and CDR2 YSYEKL. This sample stems from a study of molecular identifiers for immune sequencing clone quantification. Study-level points and caveats: Under 1% of molecules in naive cells, but over 97% of effector molecules, belonged to clones above 20 RNA copies. Spiked Jurkat TCR RNA equal to one cell could reportedly be picked out among 1 million or so naive cells.

TCRdb re-analysed the PCR reads in MiXCR, keeping a single row per CDR3 protein. Of hundreds of thousands of distinct CDR3 sequences in the sample, over 20% were seen once. Input for naive CD8 libraries was 20,000 to 1,000,000 sorted cells; the RNA fraction used was 10%, 30% or 50%. Naive CD8 T cells were sorted, and the gate applied was CD8+CD4-CCR7+CD45RA+. The receptor was isolated from a human donor in good health. Some libraries in this study had Jurkat cell RNA spiked in. Sequenced: naive CD8+ T cells from blood, with Jurkat cell RNA spiked in. Indicated subset: FACS-sorted CD8+CD4-CCR7+CD45RA+ naive T cells. The chain combines TRBV4-1 with TRBJ2-2; D uncertain. This CDR3 is CASSQDDWATYTGELFF. The CDR3 coding sequence is TGCGCCAGCAGCCAAGATGATTGGGCTACGTACACCGGGGAGCTGTTTTTT.